This TCR beta chain was recovered during a study of vaccination effects on CD4 cells after COVID-19. General study results and limits: Marked clonal contraction of both clone types appeared late after vaccination.

Antigen-specific CD4+ T cells were expanded with viral peptide pools in the ViraFEST assay before sequencing. Upon completion of more than eight days in culture, CD4+ T cells were isolated. Vaccinees lacked prior SARS-CoV-2 infection and tested negative for nucleocapsid antibodies. Some 2.2 million PBMC per well were cultured with around 11 IU/ml IL-2 and 7.5 to 10 ug/ml peptides. Half-medium exchanges with IL-2 medium took place on days 3 and 7. Notes on this clone: As yet, its antigen is unknown.

TCRdb keeps only in-frame clones here, not all; method: immunoSEQ multiplex PCR. The repertoire consists of 30,000 to 45,000 clones, with roughly 70% occurring once and the leading ten covering 20% to 25%. CDR1 and CDR2 (germline): SGHNT, YYREEE (reference sequence). V gave up 0 bases and J gave up 5 bases, with 12 bases separating them. The CDR3 covers 14 residues. This material consisted of CD4+ T cells from PBMCs cultured with SARS-CoV-2 spike peptides, taken before COVID-19 vaccination. The chain couples TRBV5-4 to TRBJ2-7; D gene uncertain. The TCR originated in a human donor who received a COVID-19 vaccine. CDR3 in DNA: TGTGCCAGCAGCTTGGGGGCAGGAAGAAACGAGCAGTACTTC. Translating it yields CASSLGAGRNEQYF.